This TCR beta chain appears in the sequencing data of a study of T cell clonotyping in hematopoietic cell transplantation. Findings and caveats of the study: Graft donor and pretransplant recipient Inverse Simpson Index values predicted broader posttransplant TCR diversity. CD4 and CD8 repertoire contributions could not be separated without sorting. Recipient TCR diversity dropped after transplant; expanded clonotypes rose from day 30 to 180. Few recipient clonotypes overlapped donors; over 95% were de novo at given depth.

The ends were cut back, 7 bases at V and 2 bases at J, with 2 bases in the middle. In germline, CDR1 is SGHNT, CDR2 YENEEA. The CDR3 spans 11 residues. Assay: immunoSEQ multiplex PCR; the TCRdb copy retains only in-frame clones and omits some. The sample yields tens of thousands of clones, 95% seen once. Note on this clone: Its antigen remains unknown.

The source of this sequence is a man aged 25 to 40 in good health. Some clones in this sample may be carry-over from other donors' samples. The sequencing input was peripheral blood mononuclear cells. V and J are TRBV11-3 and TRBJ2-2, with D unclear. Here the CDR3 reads CASTNTGELFF. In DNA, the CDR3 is TGTGCCAGCACCAACACCGGGGAGCTGTTTTTT.